The 4 T cell receptor beta chains below all came from one sample that was sequenced in a study of control samples from healthy donors and cancer patients. TCRdb's copy holds only in-frame clones and misses some; the assay was immunoSEQ multiplex PCR. The sample records under 150,000 clones, 93% being singletons. The specimen sequenced was blood. Every receptor here comes from a man aged 25 to 40 in good health.

This clone was counted between two and nine times. The identical CDR3 is also encoded by other nucleotide sequences in the sample. V is TRBV12-3 or TRBV12-4 and J is TRBJ1-2; possibly TRBD1 for D (6 bases). The V end was cut by 1 base, the J end by 7 bases, with 10 bases between. This CDR3 region has 13 residues. Here the CDR3 reads CASSLVQGGGYTF. The CDR3 DNA follows: TGTGCCAGCAGTTTAGTACAGGGTGGTGGCTACACCTTC.

This clone was detected only once. This chain uses TRBV10-2 with TRBJ1-6, with 10 bases matching TRBD1. Germline loops: CDR1 WSHSY, CDR2 SAAADI. J gave up 7 bases and V 3 bases, and 3 bases lay outside the gene matches. The CDR3 contains 15 residues. CDR3 bases: TGCGCCAGCAGTGAATGGGGACAGGGGAATTCACCCCTCCACTTT. Encoded protein: CASSEWGQGNSPLHF.

The chain joins TRBV9 to TRBJ2-2; 12 bases map to TRBD1. The V gene end was trimmed by 3 bases and the J gene end by 9 bases; junction bases not matched to a gene: 6. The CDR3 length is 15 residues. From germline, CDR1 is SGDLS and CDR2 YYNGEE. This CDR3 reads CASSARDRGQRELFF. The DNA of the CDR3 is TGTGCCAGCAGCGCTCGGGACAGGGGGCAAAGGGAGCTGTTTTTT. The full variable domain, in which reference TRBV9 and TRBJ2-2 provide the parts outside the CDR3, is DSGVTQTPKHLITATGQRVTLRCSPRSGDLSVYWYQQSLDQGLQFLIQYYNGEERAKGNILERFSAQQFPDLHSELNLSSLELGDSALYFCASSARDRGQRELFFGEGSRLTVL.

The rearrangement links TRBV2 to TRBJ2-1, with 11 bases identical to TRBD2. In germline, CDR1 is SNHLY, CDR2 FYNNEI. V lost 7 bases, J lost 10 bases, and 6 bases stayed unmatched. This CDR3 is built from 13 residues. CDR3 sequence (DNA): TGTGCCAGCATTAGCGGGGGGGCCGGGGAGCAGTTCTTC. Its protein is CASISGGAGEQFF.